This is a list of T cell receptor beta chains from one sample in a study of blood T cell repertoires in COVID-19. The method was immunoSEQ multiplex PCR; TCRdb's version includes in-frame clones alone and lacks a portion of them. The sample records tens of thousands of clones, roughly 80% being singletons. The sequencing sample was made of peripheral blood. The source is a man in his 70s with COVID-19, enrolled during active disease. Each CDR3 is given without its conserved first and last residue. Expanded clones are given a class, and other clones once, few, many or no size at all.

v_gene	j_gene	abundance	CDR3aa
TRBV11-3	TRBJ2-1	-	ASSFTGVRGNEQF
TRBV28	TRBJ1-6	-	ASSSSGFGNSPLH
TRBV7-2	TRBJ2-2	-	ASTPAHLAGGTGELF
TRBV7-2	TRBJ2-1	once	ASSLDSTSGQF
TRBV28	TRBJ2-7	-	ASSLPSWTSGAIRDEQY
TRBV7-9	TRBJ1-1	-	ASSSLTGSGTEAF
TRBV2	TRBJ2-7	-	ASSATLLANSQY
TRBV5-1	TRBJ2-7	-	ASSLYWQGPYEQY
TRBV7-2	TRBJ2-7	-	ASSLGGQTEQY
TRBV5-4	TRBJ2-5	once	ASSYGSPVETQY
TRBV19	TRBJ1-5	few	ASSMGSGVGQPQH